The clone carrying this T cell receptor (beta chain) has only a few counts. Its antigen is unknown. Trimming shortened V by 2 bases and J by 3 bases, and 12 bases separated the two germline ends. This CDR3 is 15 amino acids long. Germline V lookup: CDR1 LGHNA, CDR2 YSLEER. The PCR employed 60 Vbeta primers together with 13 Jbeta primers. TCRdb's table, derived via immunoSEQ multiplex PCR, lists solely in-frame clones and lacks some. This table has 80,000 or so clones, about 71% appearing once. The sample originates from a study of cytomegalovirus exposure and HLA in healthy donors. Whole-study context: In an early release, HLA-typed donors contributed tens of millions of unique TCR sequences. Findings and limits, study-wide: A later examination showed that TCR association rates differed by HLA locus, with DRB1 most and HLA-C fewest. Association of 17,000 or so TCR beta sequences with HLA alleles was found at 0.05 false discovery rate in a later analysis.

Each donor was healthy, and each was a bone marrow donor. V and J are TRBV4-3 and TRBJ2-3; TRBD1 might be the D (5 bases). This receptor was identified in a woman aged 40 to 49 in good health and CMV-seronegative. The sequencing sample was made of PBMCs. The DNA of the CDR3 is TGCGCCAGCAGCCAACTCGGTTCAGGGACAGATACGCAGTATTTT. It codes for CASSQLGSGTDTQYF.